This T cell receptor beta chain appears in the sequencing data of a study of control samples from healthy donors and cancer patients. CDR1 is SQVTM and CDR2 is ANQGSEA in the germline V gene. Trimming stripped 6 bases from V and 4 bases from J, with 16 bases between. CDR3 length: 14 residues. Assay used: immunoSEQ multiplex PCR; TCRdb lists only in-frame clones, some missing. The table lists over 7,500 clones, around nine tenths of them singletons. Sequencing was done on a sample of PBMCs. The receptor was isolated from a man aged 55 to 70 with colorectal cancer. This chain joins TRBV29-1 and TRBJ2-1; tentative D call: TRBD1 (6 bases). DNA for the CDR3: TGCAGCGTATCGGGGACACGAATATACAATGAGCAGTTCTTC. This translates into CSVSGTRIYNEQFF.